The TCR beta chain under discussion was sequenced for a study of cytomegalovirus exposure and HLA in healthy donors. Study at large: A data release that came early held approximately 92 million unique TCRs from HLA-typed donors.

On this clone itself: This sample also contains other DNA sequences that code for the same CDR3.

Each donor was nominally healthy when sampled (though unrecorded immune exposures were likely). The PCR was carried out with 60 Vbeta primers and 13 Jbeta primers. The method was immunoSEQ multiplex PCR; TCRdb's version includes in-frame clones alone and lacks a portion of them. Found here are 160,000 or so clones, 60% to 85% of them singletons; the top ten hold 3% to 4.5%. The CDR3 loop spans 14 amino acids. J was trimmed by 2 bases and V by 4 bases; bases with no gene match: 2. Germline V lookup: CDR1 SGHRS, CDR2 YFSETQ. The TCR was taken from a man in his thirties or forties in good health and CMV-seropositive. The genes are TRBV5-1 and TRBJ2-7; TRBD1 aligns across 11 bases. Sequencing was carried out using PBMCs. DNA for the CDR3: TGCGCCAGCAGCACGGGACAGGGGGCCTACGAGCAGTACTTC. Translation: CASSTGQGAYEQYF.